This TCR beta chain came from a study of T-cell memory formation after mild COVID-19. Study in general: Each donor largely had its own TCR clusters. General study points: Among CD4+ contracting clones, most were CM and EM, and CD8+ ones EMRA. Balance between CD4 and CD8 was seen in clones contracting day 15 to 85, and a CD4+ lean was seen in later expanders.

CDR3 length: 19 amino acids. CDR1 LGHNA and CDR2 YSLEER come from the germline V gene. Trimming removed 0 bases from V and 5 bases from J; junction bases left unmatched: 13. This clonotype has more than one count but fewer than ten. Its antigen remains unidentified. It was 5'RACE with constant-segment primers that produced the TCR alpha and TCR beta cDNA libraries, which carried sample barcodes and UMIs. A single record per CDR3 protein comes from TCRdb applying MiXCR to the 5' RACE reads. The sample consists of roughly 350,000 distinct CDR3 sequences, roughly 20% of them appearing once. Sequencing was carried out using PBMCs or a T cell subset sorted from them (not recorded which). This chain uses TRBV4-3 with TRBJ2-1; 10 nucleotides agree with TRBD2. The receptor's source is an adult woman who had mild COVID-19 (a few samples of this study predate the infection). Cell type and time point are not known. For the CDR3, the DNA is TGCGCCAGCAGCCAAGATTTAGGGACCGGGACTAGCGTCCACAATGAGCAGTTCTTC. Protein product: CASSQDLGTGTSVHNEQFF.